The next 14 T cell receptor beta chains were all read from a single sample in a study of technical replicates of blood from several donors. Sequenced by immunoSEQ multiplex PCR; TCRdb stores in-frame clones only, minus some. The sample contains 65,000 to 90,000 clones, approximately 83% of which appear only once. The source material was PBMCs. Source of these receptors: a human donor in good health. Some clones in this sample may be carry-over from other donors' samples.

V and J are TRBV10-3 and TRBJ2-7, with TRBD2 as a possible D gene (6 bases). Trimming cost V 3 bases and J 1 base, with 10 bases left between them. Germline V gene lookup returns CDR1 ENHRY and CDR2 SYGVKD. The CDR3 loop spans 14 amino acids. The CDR3 region is CAISDWGRSYEQYF. CDR3 sequence (DNA): TGTGCCATCAGTGACTGGGGGAGGTCCTACGAGCAGTACTTC.

This clone has just a few counts. The chain couples TRBV4-2 to TRBJ2-7, with 7 nucleotides matching TRBD1. The CDR3 sequence is 14 residues long. Trimming at V came to 0 bases and at J to 4 bases, leaving 3 bases not matched to a gene. The germline V gene encodes CDR1 LGHNA and CDR2 YNFKEQ. The CDR3 sequence is CASSQDGTDYEQYF. The CDR3 DNA is TGTGCCAGCAGCCAAGATGGGACAGATTACGAGCAGTACTTC.

The rearrangement uses TRBV19 and TRBJ2-1; 13 nucleotides agree with TRBD2. V gave up 3 bases and J gave up 4 bases; unmatched junction bases: 12. The CDR3 length is 19 residues. Germline-derived CDR1 and CDR2 are LNHDA and SQIVND (reference sequence). CDR3 protein: CASSILPRTSGSPYNEQFF. The CDR3 DNA reads TGTGCCAGTAGTATTCTCCCAAGGACTAGCGGGAGTCCATACAATGAGCAGTTCTTC.

V and J are TRBV4-3 and TRBJ2-2; TRBD1 agrees at 10 bases. The junction had 2 bases not matched to a gene; V was cut back by 4 bases and J by 6 bases. The CDR3 extends over 14 amino acids. Germline V CDR1 and CDR2: LGHNA, YSLEER. DNA for the CDR3: TGCGCCAGCAGCCCCGACAGGGGGCCCGGGGAGCTGTTTTTT. It translates to CASSPDRGPGELFF.

The chain links TRBV4-1 to TRBJ1-4; D gene unclear. Trimming left V 2 bases short and J 2 bases short, with 9 bases between. Germline-derived CDR1 and CDR2 are MGHRA and YSYEKL. CDR3 length: 15 residues. The CDR3 reads CASSQMWLTNEKLFF. The CDR3 DNA reads as TGCGCCAGCAGCCAAATGTGGCTCACTAATGAAAAACTGTTTTTT.

The chain links TRBV7-3 to TRBJ2-3; 13 bases map to TRBD2. V lost 4 bases, J lost 5 bases, and 3 bases stayed unmatched. The CDR3 contains 15 residues. The germline V gene encodes CDR1 SGHTA and CDR2 FQGTGA. In nucleotides, the CDR3 is TGTGCCAGCAGCTCACTAGCGGGGGGGGTAGATACGCAGTATTTT. Protein sequence: CASSSLAGGVDTQYF. The variable domain in full, completed from reference TRBV7-3 and TRBJ2-3, reads GAGVSQTPSNKVTEKGKYVELRCDPISGHTALYWYRQSLGQGPEFLIYFQGTGAADDSGLPNDRFFAVRPEGSVSTLKIQRTERGDSAVYLCASSSLAGGVDTQYFGPGTRLTVL.

The rearrangement joins TRBV7-9 to TRBJ2-7; 10 nucleotides match TRBD1. This CDR3 is 15 amino acids long. V was clipped by 5 bases and J by 0 bases; unmatched bases: 4. Germline CDR1 is SEHNR and CDR2 is FQNEAQ (reference sequence). Written as DNA, the CDR3 is TGTGCCAGCAGCCTCTGGACAGGGGGCTCCTACGAGCAGTACTTC. Protein sequence: CASSLWTGGSYEQYF.

This clone has a count of ten or more. The CDR3 loop reads CASSEGGEAYEQYF. Written as DNA, the CDR3 is TGTGCCAGCAGTGAAGGGGGGGAAGCCTACGAGCAGTACTTC. The rearrangement uses TRBV6-1 and TRBJ2-7; tentative D call: TRBD2 (6 bases). This CDR3 region has 14 residues. The V gene's germline CDR1 is MNHNS and CDR2 SASEGT. V shed 1 base and J shed 2 bases, with 9 bases lying between them.

This sequence joins TRBV7-9 and TRBJ2-1; D is possibly TRBD1 (6 bases). V gave up 4 bases and J gave up 2 bases, with 15 bases separating them. The CDR3 covers 16 residues. Per the germline V gene, CDR1 is SEHNR and CDR2 is FQNEAQ (reference sequence). DNA of the CDR3: TGTGCCAGCAGCTCCGGGATCCGGACAGCCTACAATGAGCAGTTCTTC. This codes for CASSSGIRTAYNEQFF.

The chain carries TRBV7-3 and TRBJ2-1; the D is unclear. V was cut by 5 bases and J by 6 bases, with 11 bases left in between. Germline CDR1 is SGHTA and CDR2 is FQGTGA. CDR3 length equals 13 residues. The CDR3 here is CASSTLESNEQFF. The CDR3 DNA reads as TGTGCCAGCAGCACCCTGGAGTCCAATGAGCAGTTCTTC.

The genes are TRBV5-6 and TRBJ2-1; TRBD2 matches at 10 bases. The CDR3 sequence is 18 residues long. Trimming took 3 bases from V and 4 from J; bases not matched to a gene: 13. The germline gives CDR1 SGHDT, CDR2 YYEEEE. CDR3 region: CASSYLGSGGRGYNEQFF. DNA for the CDR3: TGTGCCAGCAGCTACCTGGGTAGCGGGGGGCGTGGTTACAATGAGCAGTTCTTC. The full variable domain, completed using reference TRBV5-6 and TRBJ2-1, is DAGVTQSPTHLIKTRGQQVTLRCSPKSGHDTVSWYQQALGQGPQFIFQYYEEEERQRGNFPDRFSGHQFPNYSSELNVNALLLGDSALYLCASSYLGSGGRGYNEQFFGPGTRLTVL.

V and J are TRBV4-3 and TRBJ2-2; the match to TRBD2 covers 11 bases. CDR3 length equals 17 residues. Unmatched junction bases numbered 5, after V lost 0 bases and J lost 5 bases. Germline lookup yields CDR1 LGHNA and CDR2 YSLEER. The CDR3 DNA follows: TGCGCCAGCAGCCAAGACACTAGCGGGGGATGGACCGGGGAGCTGTTTTTT. This translates into CASSQDTSGGWTGELFF.

The V gene is TRBV7-9, the J gene TRBJ1-5; the D gene is possibly TRBD1 (6 bases). V was clipped by 8 bases and J by 1 base, with 9 bases between them. Germline loops: CDR1 SEHNR, CDR2 FQNEAQ (reference sequence). This CDR3 spans 13 amino acids. The CDR3 region is CASGGGSNQPQHF. CDR3 coding DNA: TGTGCCAGCGGGGGGGGCAGCAATCAGCCCCAGCATTTT. The whole variable domain, filled in from reference TRBV7-9 and TRBJ1-5, reads DTGVSQNPRHKITKRGQNVTFRCDPISEHNRLYWYRQTLGQGPEFLTYFQNEAQLEKSRLLSDRFSAERPKGSFSTLEIQRTEQGDSAMYLCASGGGSNQPQHFGDGTRLSIL.

The chain combines TRBV9 with TRBJ2-5; 9 nucleotides align to TRBD2. The germline CDR1 and CDR2 sequences are SGDLS and YYNGEE. Losses at the gene ends were 0 bases for V and 4 bases for J; bases not matched to a gene: 10. The length of the CDR3 is 17 residues. The DNA for the CDR3 is TGTGCCAGCAGCGTAGAACCGGCGGGAGGGCCTCCAGAGACCCAGTACTTC. It specifies CASSVEPAGGPPETQYF.